These 8 T cell receptor beta chains originate from one sample sequenced in a study of beta chain features in type 1 diabetes. The isolated RNA, all of it, was reverse transcribed, so expressed TCRB transcripts were what got sequenced. Some clones are missing from TCRdb's copy, which holds only in-frame ones; the method was immunoSEQ multiplex PCR. The table lists 150,000 to 200,000 clones, approximately 8% of them singletons. Study results and caveats: There was a moderate but significant shortening of TCRB CDR3s in all four CD4+ subsets of Type 1 diabetes patients.

Which antigens these TCRs recognize remains unknown. Sequencing input: central memory CD4+ T cells from blood. Every receptor here comes from a woman in her 40s with type 1 diabetes.

As to this clone: Other DNA sequences in the same sample also yield this CDR3. The chain recombines TRBV5-1 with TRBJ2-4, with 8 positions matching TRBD2. The germline V gene encodes CDR1 SGHRS and CDR2 YFSETQ. The CDR3 spans 16 residues. Trimming removed 0 bases from V and 1 base from J; junction bases left unmatched: 3. The CDR3 bases are TGCGCCAGCAGCTTGGAGGCGGGGGGCGCCAAAAACATTCAGTACTTC. It translates to CASSLEAGGAKNIQYF.

The V and J genes are TRBV5-1 and TRBJ2-1, with D perhaps TRBD2 (6 bases). V was trimmed by 3 bases and J by 5 bases, leaving 15 bases between them. This CDR3 comprises 15 residues. Germline loops: CDR1 SGHRS, CDR2 YFSETQ. CDR3: CASSSDPAGNNEQFF. Written as DNA, the CDR3 is TGCGCCAGCAGCTCTGATCCCGCGGGGAACAATGAGCAGTTCTTC.

V and J are TRBV30 and TRBJ1-2; 8 bases align to TRBD1. With V trimmed by 4 bases and J by 4 bases, 5 bases remained unmatched. Germline V CDR1 and CDR2: GTSNPN, SVGIG (reference sequence). The CDR3 loop spans 13 amino acids. CDR3: CAWTSTGGYGYTF. CDR3 nucleotide sequence: TGTGCCTGGACTAGTACAGGGGGCTATGGCTACACCTTC.

This chain links TRBV7-2 with TRBJ2-7; D uncertain. V was pared by 1 base and J by 2 bases, with 12 bases between. The CDR3 spans 15 residues. Germline-derived CDR1 and CDR2 are SGHTA and FQGNSA. The CDR3 sequence: CASSLEFDSTYEQYF. The CDR3 DNA reads as TGTGCCAGCAGCTTAGAATTTGACTCTACCTACGAGCAGTACTTC.

The chain joins TRBV28 to TRBJ1-1, with a possible D match to TRBD1 (6 bases). CDR3 length: 14 residues. Germline lookup yields CDR1 MDHEN and CDR2 SYDVKM. Trimming removed 5 bases from V and 2 bases from J, with 12 bases in between. For the CDR3, the DNA is TGTGCCAGCAGTGGGGGGGCCCCCAACACTGAAGCTTTCTTT. Translated: CASSGGAPNTEAFF.

This chain uses TRBV7-2 with TRBJ1-5, with a tentative D call TRBD1 (5 bases). V shed 6 bases and J shed 2 bases, with 20 bases lying between them. CDR1 and CDR2 from the germline V gene are SGHTA and FQGNSA. CDR3 size: 17 residues. The CDR3 here is CASSQVPGGTGNQPQHF. In DNA, the CDR3 is TGTGCCAGCAGTCAGGTTCCGGGCGGGACGGGCAATCAGCCCCAGCATTTT.

This clone was found a few times. The chain recombines TRBV5-8 with TRBJ1-1, with D possibly being TRBD1 (5 bases). The CDR3 runs 15 residues. V lost 0 bases and J 0 bases, leaving 9 bases between the germline ends. The germline V gene encodes CDR1 SGHTS and CDR2 YDEGEE. The CDR3 here is CASSLGTTMNTEAFF. As DNA, the CDR3 is TGTGCCAGCAGCTTGGGGACAACCATGAACACTGAAGCTTTCTTT.

The gene calls are TRBV2 and TRBJ2-7, with a possible D match to TRBD2 (5 bases). Trimming pared 6 bases from V and 11 bases from J, leaving 17 bases between. This CDR3 region has 12 residues. Germline CDR1 is SNHLY and CDR2 is FYNNEI. The CDR3 reads CASRSLRTWEYF. In nucleotides, the CDR3 is TGTGCCAGCAGGTCATTACGGACTTGGGAGTACTTC.